The 30 T cell receptor beta chains given below trace back to one sample, sequenced in a study of control samples from healthy donors and cancer patients. Data came from immunoSEQ multiplex PCR; TCRdb stores just in-frame clones and leaves some out. Here the sample spans about 150,000 clones, about 94% being singletons. The source material was blood. Source of these receptors: a woman in her thirties or forties in good health.

This clone was recorded a few times. The V call is TRBV16, the J call TRBJ1-1; 7 bases map to TRBD1. V trimming: 0 bases; J trimming: 1 base; junction bases outside the gene matches: 5. The CDR3 is 16 residues long. The germline V gene has CDR1 KGHSY and CDR2 FQNENV. The CDR3 DNA sequence: TGTGCCAGCAGCCAATCGGGGGCAGGGGGGAACACTGAAGCTTTCTTT. The encoded protein is CASSQSGAGGNTEAFF.

This clone was observed a single time. The V and J genes are TRBV11-2 and TRBJ1-3; D unresolved. Trimming removed 5 bases at V and 5 bases at J, with 19 bases between. Per the germline V gene, CDR1 is SGHAT and CDR2 is FQNNGV. This CDR3 region has 16 residues. The chain's CDR3 is CASSPRTLGKRNTIYF. As DNA, the CDR3 is TGTGCCAGCAGCCCTCGGACCCTCGGGAAGAGAAACACCATATATTTT.

V and J are TRBV27 and TRBJ1-4; D may be TRBD1 (5 bases). CDR3 length: 13 residues. Trimming took 4 bases from V and 5 from J, leaving 8 bases between them. Per germline, CDR1 MNHEY and CDR2 SMNVEV (reference sequence). This chain's CDR3 is CASSYRSNEKLFF. The CDR3, as DNA: TGTGCCAGCAGTTACAGGAGCAATGAAAAACTGTTTTTT.

V gene TRBV19 combines with J gene TRBJ1-2; possibly TRBD1 for D (5 bases). Germline CDR1 is LNHDA and CDR2 is SQIVND (reference sequence). V lost 7 bases and J 4 bases, leaving 22 bases between the germline ends. CDR3 length: 16 residues. The CDR3 loop reads CASTRVLIPRGYGYTF. CDR3 in DNA: TGTGCCAGTACACGAGTTTTGATCCCGAGGGGCTATGGCTACACCTTC.

The chain combines TRBV5-6 with TRBJ2-1, with a possible D match to TRBD2 (5 bases). V was pared by 4 bases and J by 8 bases, with 19 bases between. Germline CDR1 is SGHDT and CDR2 is YYEEEE. The length of the CDR3 is 15 residues. CDR3 bases: TGTGCCAGCAGCCCCGGTTGGACTTCTTACCATGAGCAGTTCTTC. The encoded protein is CASSPGWTSYHEQFF.

The chain links TRBV19 to TRBJ2-1; 11 bases agree with TRBD1. With 6 bases clipped from V and 8 bases from J, the junction kept 6 bases outside the gene matches. The CDR3 is 14 residues long. CDR1 and CDR2 from the germline V gene are LNHDA and SQIVND (reference sequence). In DNA, the CDR3 is TGTGCCAGTAGCATGGGACAGGGGGTCTATGAGCAGTTCTTC. Protein sequence: CASSMGQGVYEQFF.

The CDR3 DNA reads as TGTGCCAGCAGCGCCCTACTAGCGGGAGGAGCACATACGCAGTATTTT. It codes for CASSALLAGGAHTQYF. The rearrangement joins TRBV9 to TRBJ2-3, with 12 bases fitting TRBD2. V trimming: 3 bases; J trimming: 7 bases; junction bases outside the gene matches: 9. CDR1 and CDR2 from the germline V gene are SGDLS and YYNGEE. This CDR3 is 16 amino acids long.

CDR3 amino acids: CASSLKGGANTEAFF. CDR3 DNA: TGTGCCAGCAGCTTAAAGGGAGGGGCGAACACTGAAGCTTTCTTT. The chain has TRBV7-3 and TRBJ1-1, with a possible D match to TRBD1 (5 bases). CDR1 and CDR2 (germline): SGHTA, FQGTGA. V shed 1 base and J shed 1 base, with 10 bases lying between them. CDR3 length equals 15 residues.

The chain couples TRBV28 to TRBJ1-2; no definite D call. The CDR3 has 13 residues. Germline CDR1 MDHEN, CDR2 SYDVKM. The V end was cut by 3 bases, the J end by 6 bases, with 11 bases between. CDR3 loop: CASSFRGADGYTF. The CDR3 nucleotides are TGTGCCAGCAGTTTCCGCGGAGCGGATGGCTACACCTTC.

The gene calls are TRBV18 and TRBJ1-6, with D unclear. The CDR3 length is 12 residues. The V and J ends lost 2 bases and 7 bases respectively, with 3 bases between them. Germline CDR1 KGHSH, CDR2 LQKENI. The CDR3 DNA follows: TGTGCCAGCTCACCAACAAATTCACCCCTCCACTTT. Translation gives CASSPTNSPLHF.

The V gene is TRBV6-5, the J gene TRBJ1-3; D not certain. Germline CDR1 is MNHEY and CDR2 is SVGAGI. The CDR3 covers 16 residues. Deletions cut 3 bases from V and 0 bases from J, with 12 bases between. CDR3 region: CASSYSLAASGNTIYF. CDR3 in DNA: TGTGCCAGCAGTTATTCCCTCGCGGCCTCTGGAAACACCATATATTTT.

The chain carries TRBV6-2 or TRBV6-3 and TRBJ1-5, with no clear D. The CDR3 loop spans 15 amino acids. Looked up from germline, CDR1 is MNHEY and CDR2 is SVGEGT. V was pared by 2 bases and J by 7 bases, with 15 bases between. CDR3 protein: CASSYEGQSRQPQHF. In DNA form, the CDR3 reads TGTGCCAGCAGTTACGAAGGCCAATCTAGGCAGCCCCAGCATTTT.

A single count supports this clone. V gene TRBV30 combines with J gene TRBJ1-1; a weak D match, TRBD1 (5 bases). V was pared by 2 bases and J by 7 bases, with 14 bases between. The length of the CDR3 is 13 residues. Germline CDR1 GTSNPN, CDR2 SVGIG (reference sequence). The CDR3 coding sequence is TGTGCCTGGAGTCGCGGAGGGCAGGGTGAAGCTTTCTTT. Amino acids: CAWSRGGQGEAFF.

V usage is TRBV6-5 and J usage is TRBJ1-1; D is possibly TRBD1 (5 bases). V was clipped by 4 bases and J by 5 bases, with 14 bases between them. The CDR3 covers 14 residues. Germline CDR1 reads MNHEY; CDR2 reads SVGAGI. The DNA of the CDR3 is TGTGCCAGCAGTTTTAGGAACAGGCGGACTGAAGCTTTCTTT. Translating gives CASSFRNRRTEAFF.

This chain uses TRBV9 with TRBJ1-1, with D perhaps matching TRBD1 (6 bases). The CDR3 consists of 14 residues. The V gene's germline CDR1 is SGDLS and CDR2 YYNGEE. The V and J ends lost 4 bases and 5 bases respectively, with 15 bases between them. As DNA, the CDR3 is TGTGCCAGCAGCCCGAACCAGCAGGGGACTGAAGCTTTCTTT. This gives the protein CASSPNQQGTEAFF.

The V and J genes are TRBV7-9 and TRBJ2-3; tentatively, D is TRBD1 (6 bases). The CDR3 runs 13 residues. Trimming removed 7 bases from V and 1 base from J, with 9 bases in between. The germline V gene has CDR1 SEHNR and CDR2 FQNEAQ (reference sequence). This CDR3 reads CASTRTGTDTQYF. The CDR3, as DNA: TGTGCCAGCACCAGGACAGGCACAGATACGCAGTATTTT.

The chain recombines TRBV4-3 with TRBJ1-4, with TRBD1 as a possible D gene (6 bases). V was trimmed by 6 bases and J by 0 bases, leaving 11 bases between them. The CDR3 is 15 residues long. CDR1 is LGHNA, CDR2 YSLEER, per germline. CDR3 loop: CASRDRSSTNEKLFF. Here the CDR3 DNA reads TGCGCCAGCAGGGACAGAAGTTCAACTAATGAAAAACTGTTTTTT.

The chain joins TRBV12-3 or TRBV12-4 to TRBJ1-2, with D unclear. The ends were cut back, 5 bases at V and 7 bases at J, with 11 bases in the middle. The CDR3 is made up of 12 amino acids. The DNA of the CDR3 is TGTGCCAGCAGTCGAGACTTGAGTGGCTACACCTTC. Translation: CASSRDLSGYTF.

The chain combines TRBV5-1 with TRBJ2-3; 8 nucleotides line up with TRBD2. The V segment lost 5 bases and the J segment 4 bases; nucleotides outside the gene matches: 9. Germline V CDR1 and CDR2: SGHRS, YFSETQ. The CDR3 extends over 15 amino acids. The CDR3 DNA is TGCGCCAGCAGTAGAGCTAGCGGGTCCTCAGATACGCAGTATTTT. Its translation is CASSRASGSSDTQYF. The full variable domain, in which reference TRBV5-1 and TRBJ2-3 provide the parts outside the CDR3, is KAGVTQTPRYLIKTRGQQVTLSCSPISGHRSVSWYQQTPGQGLQFLFEYFSETQRNKGNFPGRFSGRQFSNSRSEMNVSTLELGDSALYLCASSRASGSSDTQYFGPGTRLTVL.

The rearrangement links TRBV19 to TRBJ1-1, with 7 bases matching TRBD1. The CDR3 spans 18 residues. After removal of 4 bases from V and 0 bases from J, the junction contained 14 bases not matched to a gene. Germline V lookup: CDR1 LNHDA, CDR2 SQIVND (reference sequence). This CDR3 reads CASSTIRAGGLMNTEAFF. In DNA, the CDR3 is TGTGCCAGTAGTACAATTAGGGCAGGGGGACTCATGAACACTGAAGCTTTCTTT. The whole variable domain, remainder taken from reference TRBV19 and TRBJ1-1, is DGGITQSPKYLFRKEGQNVTLSCEQNLNHDAMYWYRQDPGQGLRLIYYSQIVNDFQKGDIAEGYSVSREKKESFPLTVTSAQKNPTAFYLCASSTIRAGGLMNTEAFFGQGTRLTVV.

The J gene is TRBJ1-5, the V gene TRBV6-4; D not resolved. V was clipped by 4 bases and J by 0 bases, with 4 bases between them. The CDR3 has 13 amino acids. CDR1 MRHNA and CDR2 SNTAGT come from the germline V gene. The CDR3 here is CASSVDSNQPQHF. For the CDR3, the DNA is TGTGCCAGCAGTGTGGATAGCAATCAGCCCCAGCATTTT.

This clone showed up just once. The rearrangement uses TRBV6-1 and TRBJ2-7; tentative D call: TRBD2 (5 bases). The CDR3 sequence is 17 residues long. CDR1 MNHNS and CDR2 SASEGT come from the germline V gene. The V gene lost 6 bases and the J gene lost 5 bases, with 26 bases spanning the gap. CDR3 amino acids: CASREWGMRGRRDEQYF. CDR3 nucleotide sequence: TGTGCCAGCAGGGAATGGGGTATGCGCGGGCGGCGGGACGAGCAGTACTTC.

The table lists this clone with a count of one. The chain has TRBV6-5 and TRBJ1-2; tentatively, D is TRBD1 (5 bases). CDR3 length: 15 residues. CDR1 is MNHEY, CDR2 SVGAGI, per germline. V dropped 0 bases and J dropped 4 bases, with 12 bases sitting between them. The CDR3 nucleotides read TGTGCCAGCAGTTACTCGAGGGGTGTCGGCTATGGCTACACCTTC. This encodes CASSYSRGVGYGYTF.

This chain connects TRBV9 to TRBJ2-5; TRBD2 matches 9 bases. Germline V lookup: CDR1 SGDLS, CDR2 YYNGEE. The CDR3 spans 15 residues. J lost 5 bases, V lost 7 bases, and 12 bases had no gene match. CDR3 nucleotide sequence: TGTGCCAGCGGAGGGGTAGCGGGAGCAAGGGAGACCCAGTACTTC. Translation: CASGGVAGARETQYF.

The chain is built from TRBV4-3 and TRBJ1-1; 7 bases fit TRBD1. Germline V gene sequence: CDR1 LGHNA, CDR2 YSLEER. V lost 4 bases to trimming and J lost 4 bases; unmatched junction nucleotides: 9. The CDR3 extends over 15 amino acids. CDR3 region: CASSRQRQGGTEAFF. CDR3 DNA: TGCGCCAGCAGCCGCCAAAGACAGGGAGGCACTGAAGCTTTCTTT.

This clone was detected only once. V gene TRBV4-3 combines with J gene TRBJ2-5; tentative D call: TRBD2 (6 bases). The CDR3 runs 15 residues. Germline-derived CDR1 and CDR2 are LGHNA and YSLEER. V was cut by 0 bases and J by 3 bases, with 11 bases left in between. The CDR3 DNA follows: TGCGCCAGCAGCCAAGAGTCGTGGGGGGAAGAGACCCAGTACTTC. As protein: CASSQESWGEETQYF.

The chain is built from TRBV12-3 or TRBV12-4 and TRBJ1-2; D gene uncertain. Trimming took 3 bases from V and 3 from J, leaving 8 bases between them. This CDR3 spans 13 amino acids. CDR3 DNA: TGTGCCAGCAGTTTGGACGGCCACTATGGCTACACCTTC. This gives the protein CASSLDGHYGYTF.

The gene calls are TRBV5-6 and TRBJ1-5; the D gene is possibly TRBD1 (5 bases). The CDR3 spans 13 residues. The germline V and J ends were trimmed by 3 bases and 2 bases, with 6 bases remaining between them. Germline values: CDR1 SGHDT, CDR2 YYEEEE. CDR3 sequence: CASSWGGNQPQHF. The CDR3 coding sequence is TGTGCCAGCAGCTGGGGGGGCAATCAGCCCCAGCATTTT.

The DNA for the CDR3 is TGTGCCAGCAGCCCGTCGGTAGAGGGGTGGCATGAGCAGTTCTTC. Its protein product is CASSPSVEGWHEQFF. V gene TRBV5-5 combines with J gene TRBJ2-1; D possibly uses TRBD1 or TRBD2 (5 bases each). V lost 4 bases and J 8 bases, leaving 19 bases between the germline ends. This CDR3 region has 15 residues. CDR1 is SGHKS and CDR2 is YYEKEE in the germline V gene (reference sequence).

This chain uses TRBV28 with TRBJ1-5; no definite D call. CDR1 MDHEN and CDR2 SYDVKM come from the germline V gene. The ends were cut back, 6 bases at V and 6 bases at J, with 9 bases in the middle. This CDR3 region has 12 residues. DNA of the CDR3: TGTGCCAGCAGCCCCATTTTTCAGCCCCAGCATTTT. Translated, it gives CASSPIFQPQHF.